The 7 T cell receptor beta chains below were found in one sample sequenced in a study of blood T cell repertoires in COVID-19. Only in-frame clones appear in the TCRdb table, and some are missing; sequencing was by immunoSEQ multiplex PCR. The repertoire holds about 150,000 clones, with roughly 85% as singletons. Specimen: peripheral blood. The receptors stem from a woman aged 55 to 70 with COVID-19, enrolled during active disease.

The rearrangement uses TRBV7-2 and TRBJ1-1; 8 positions match TRBD1. Germline-derived CDR1 and CDR2 are SGHTA and FQGNSA. V trimming: 3 bases; J trimming: 7 bases; junction bases outside the gene matches: 1. CDR3 length: 12 amino acids. CDR3 nucleotide sequence: TGTGCCAGCAGCTTCACAGGGGGTGAAGCTTTCTTT. Its protein product is CASSFTGGEAFF.

V usage is TRBV6-2 or TRBV6-3 and J usage is TRBJ2-1; 7 bases agree with TRBD1. CDR3 length: 16 amino acids. J gave up 0 bases and V 0 bases, and 2 bases lay outside the gene matches. Germline V lookup: CDR1 MNHEY, CDR2 SVGEGT. The CDR3 nucleotides are TGTGCCAGCAGTTACTCGGCAGGGGGCTCCTACAATGAGCAGTTCTTC. It codes for CASSYSAGGSYNEQFF.

The CDR3 region has the DNA TGTGCCAGCAGTTATAAGGGGCCCGATTCACCCCTCCACTTT. Its translation is CASSYKGPDSPLHF. This chain links TRBV6-6 with TRBJ1-6; tentatively, D is TRBD1 (5 bases). The CDR3 is 14 residues long. Germline V gene data show CDR1 as MNHNY and CDR2 as SVGAGI (reference sequence). V was cut by 3 bases and J by 8 bases, with 11 bases left in between.

The chain links TRBV19 to TRBJ1-5, with D maybe TRBD1 (6 bases). CDR3 length: 17 residues. The germline V and J ends were trimmed by 4 bases and 1 base, with 17 bases remaining between them. Germline CDR1 LNHDA, CDR2 SQIVND (reference sequence). The CDR3 loop reads CASSNRDNSWSNQPQHF. Here the CDR3 DNA reads TGTGCCAGTAGTAACCGGGACAACTCTTGGAGCAATCAGCCCCAGCATTTT.

This clone came up once. The genes are TRBV18 and TRBJ2-2, with 10 bases identical to TRBD2. The ends lost 0 bases at V and 5 bases at J; junction bases unmatched: 6. Germline V gene lookup returns CDR1 KGHSH and CDR2 LQKENI. CDR3 size: 17 residues. CDR3 in amino acids: CASSPPLLAGVTGELFF. DNA of the CDR3: TGTGCCAGCTCACCACCGTTGCTAGCGGGAGTTACCGGGGAGCTGTTTTTT.

The V gene is TRBV30, the J gene TRBJ2-5; 9 bases line up with TRBD1. The CDR3 runs to 13 residues. Germline V gene lookup returns CDR1 GTSNPN and CDR2 SVGIG (reference sequence). J gave up 5 bases and V 2 bases, and 3 bases lay outside the gene matches. The CDR3 nucleotides are TGTGCCTGGAGTACAGGGGGCTATGAGACCCAGTACTTC. Amino acid sequence: CAWSTGGYETQYF.

This clone was detected once. The genes are TRBV7-6 and TRBJ2-2, with D hard to call. Germline values: CDR1 SGHVS, CDR2 FNYEAQ. Trimming pared 3 bases from V and 3 bases from J, leaving 8 bases between. The CDR3 has 14 residues. CDR3 sequence (DNA): TGTGCCAGCAGCTTTAACACATACACCGGGGAGCTGTTTTTT. Amino acids: CASSFNTYTGELFF.